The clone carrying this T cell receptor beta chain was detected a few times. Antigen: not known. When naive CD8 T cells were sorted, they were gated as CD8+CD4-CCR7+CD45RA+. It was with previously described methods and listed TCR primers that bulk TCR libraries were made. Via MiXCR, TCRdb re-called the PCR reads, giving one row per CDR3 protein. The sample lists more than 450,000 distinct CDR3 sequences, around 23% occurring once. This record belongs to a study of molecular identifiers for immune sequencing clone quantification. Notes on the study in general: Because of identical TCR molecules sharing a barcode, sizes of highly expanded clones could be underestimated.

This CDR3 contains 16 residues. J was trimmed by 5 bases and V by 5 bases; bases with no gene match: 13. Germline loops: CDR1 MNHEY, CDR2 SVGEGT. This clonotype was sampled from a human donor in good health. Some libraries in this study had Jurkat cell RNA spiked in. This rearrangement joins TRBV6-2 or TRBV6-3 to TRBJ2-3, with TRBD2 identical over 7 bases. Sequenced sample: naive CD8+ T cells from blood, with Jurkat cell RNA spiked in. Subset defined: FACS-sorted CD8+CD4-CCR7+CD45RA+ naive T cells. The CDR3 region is CASSPKLARVGDTQYF. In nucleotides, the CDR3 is TGTGCCAGCAGTCCAAAACTAGCGAGGGTCGGAGATACGCAGTATTTT.